The 9 T cell receptor beta chains in this list originate from one sample, sequenced in a study of post-analysis software for immune sequencing data. Unique molecular identifiers were present in the TCR beta cDNA libraries. Using its own MiXCR run on the PCR reads, TCRdb lists one record per CDR3 protein. The table has about 800,000 distinct CDR3 sequences, about 32% seen once; the top ten hold 0.55% to 0.65%. Their antigens are not known. Overall study results and limits: Several TRBV segments were more frequent in patients than controls; TRBV5-6, TRBV5-1 and TRBV20-1 belonged to this group.

The source material was blood. The origin of the receptors is a girl aged 5-17 years with multiple sclerosis.

This clonotype came up a few times. The chain's CDR3 is CASSFGGPKRLSYNEQFF. The CDR3 DNA sequence: TGTGCCAGCAGTTTTGGCGGCCCAAAGCGACTCTCCTACAATGAGCAGTTCTTC. This chain links TRBV28 with TRBJ2-1; no definite D call. The CDR3 sequence is 18 residues long. Germline CDR1 MDHEN, CDR2 SYDVKM. Trimming removed 3 bases from V and 0 bases from J, with 18 bases in between.

V gene TRBV28 combines with J gene TRBJ1-2; a weak D match, TRBD1 (6 bases). CDR3 size: 12 residues. Germline V gives CDR1 MDHEN, CDR2 SYDVKM. Trimming cost V 5 bases and J 6 bases, with 10 bases left between them. DNA for the CDR3: TGTGCCAGCAGTCCCCACAGGGATGGCTACACCTTC. Its protein product is CASSPHRDGYTF.

This clonotype has a handful of counts. V and J are TRBV5-1 and TRBJ2-7; possibly TRBD1 for D (5 bases). The CDR3 is 13 amino acids. V shed 2 bases and J shed 3 bases, with 9 bases lying between them. Germline CDR1 is SGHRS and CDR2 is YFSETQ. The CDR3 bases are TGCGCCAGCAGCTTCAGGGTGGGCTACGAGCAGTACTTC. Translating gives CASSFRVGYEQYF.

On this clonotype: The junction departs from the called germline gene at one end, perhaps through a read error. Here the CDR3 DNA reads TGCAGTGCTAGAACTACCAGGTACCAAGAGTCCCAGTACTTC. Translated: CSARTTRYQESQYF. The chain couples TRBV20-1 to TRBJ2-5; D not resolved. This CDR3 is built from 14 residues. The germline gives CDR1 DFQATT, CDR2 SNEGSKA (reference sequence).

J is TRBJ2-3 and V is TRBV20-1, with D perhaps TRBD2 (6 bases). The CDR3 length is 15 residues. The germline V and J ends were trimmed by 2 bases and 0 bases, with 12 bases remaining between them. CDR1 and CDR2 (germline): DFQATT, SNEGSKA (reference sequence). CDR3 residues: CSARTSGPSTDTQYF. The CDR3 region has the DNA TGCAGTGCTAGAACGAGCGGGCCTAGCACAGATACGCAGTATTTT.

This clonotype was detected a few times. The V gene is TRBV7-2, the J gene TRBJ2-5; 9 nucleotides match TRBD2. This CDR3 is 14 amino acids long. V lost 5 bases to trimming and J lost 11 bases; unmatched junction nucleotides: 12. From germline, CDR1 is SGHTA and CDR2 FQGNSA. The DNA for the CDR3 is TGTGCCAGCAGCGGGAGTAGCGGGAGTAGGGGGCAGTACTTC. It is translated as CASSGSSGSRGQYF.

This clonotype has a handful of counts. This chain connects TRBV6-2 or TRBV6-3 to TRBJ2-7; no reliable D call. The germline gives CDR1 MNHEY, CDR2 SVGEGT. Trimming stripped 6 bases from V and 1 base from J, with 16 bases between. The length of the CDR3 is 15 residues. The CDR3 is CASRHGVKISYEQYF. The CDR3 bases are TGTGCCAGCAGGCATGGGGTCAAAATTTCCTACGAGCAGTACTTC.

J is TRBJ2-3 and V is TRBV5-1; the match to TRBD1 covers 8 bases. Germline V gene data show CDR1 as SGHRS and CDR2 as YFSETQ. The V and J ends lost 0 bases and 3 bases, in that order; junction bases with no gene match: 6. The CDR3 sequence is 16 residues long. The CDR3 loop is CASSLAGQGRTDTQYF. The CDR3 region has the DNA TGCGCCAGCAGCTTGGCCGGACAGGGAAGGACAGATACGCAGTATTTT. The full variable domain, rest sourced from reference TRBV5-1 and TRBJ2-3, is KAGVTQTPRYLIKTRGQQVTLSCSPISGHRSVSWYQQTPGQGLQFLFEYFSETQRNKGNFPGRFSGRQFSNSRSEMNVSTLELGDSALYLCASSLAGQGRTDTQYFGPGTRLTVL.

The J gene is TRBJ1-1, the V gene TRBV5-1; 7 bases align to TRBD1. V shed 5 bases and J 1 base; nucleotides not matched to a gene: 8. CDR3 length: 15 residues. Germline V CDR1 and CDR2: SGHRS, YFSETQ. The chain's CDR3 is CASSSGTVPNTEAFF. DNA of the CDR3: TGCGCCAGCAGTTCGGGGACAGTACCGAACACTGAAGCTTTCTTT.